This record looks at one T cell receptor (beta chain) sequence and its context. The data derive from a study of human T cells and chemical hapten exposure. This CDR3 has 16 amino acids. The germline V and J ends were trimmed by 5 bases and 11 bases, with 22 bases remaining between them. The library attached unique molecular identifiers to individual cDNA molecules. One entry per CDR3 protein, called by TCRdb with MiXCR from the RACE reads. This table holds 350,000 to 400,000 distinct CDR3 sequences, less than 6.5% found once. Described time point: pre-sensitization, week 0. Indicated treatment: therapeutic diphenylcyclopropenone sensitization with weekly scalp DPC. Total RNA came from unfractionated whole blood.

This sequence originates from a woman aged 50 to 60 with alopecia areata. Some clones in this sample may be carry-over from other donors' samples. This material consisted of whole blood, taken in connection with sensitization to the hapten diphenylcyclopropenone (DPC). The chain carries TRBV12-3 or TRBV12-4 and TRBJ1-6, with D unclear. CDR3 in amino acids: CASSPNSDGGLAPLHF. The DNA for the CDR3 is TGTGCCAGCAGTCCTAACTCGGACGGCGGATTGGCACCCCTCCACTTT.